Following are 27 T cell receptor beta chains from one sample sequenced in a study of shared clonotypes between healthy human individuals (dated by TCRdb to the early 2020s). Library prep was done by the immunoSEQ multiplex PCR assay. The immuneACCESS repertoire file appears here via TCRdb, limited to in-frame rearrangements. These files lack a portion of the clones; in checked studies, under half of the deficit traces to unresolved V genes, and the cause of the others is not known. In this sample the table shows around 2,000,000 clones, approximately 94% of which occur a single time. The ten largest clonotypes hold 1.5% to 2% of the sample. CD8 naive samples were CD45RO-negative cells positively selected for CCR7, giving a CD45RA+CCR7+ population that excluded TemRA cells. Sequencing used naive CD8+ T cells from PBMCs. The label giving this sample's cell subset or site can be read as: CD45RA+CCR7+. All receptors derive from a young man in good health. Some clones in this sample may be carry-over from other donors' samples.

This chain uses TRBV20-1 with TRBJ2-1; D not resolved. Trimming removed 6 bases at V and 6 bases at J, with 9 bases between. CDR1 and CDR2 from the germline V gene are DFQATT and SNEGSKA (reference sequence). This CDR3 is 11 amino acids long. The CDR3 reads CSAPLANEQFF. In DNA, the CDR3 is TGCAGTGCACCACTGGCCAATGAGCAGTTCTTC.

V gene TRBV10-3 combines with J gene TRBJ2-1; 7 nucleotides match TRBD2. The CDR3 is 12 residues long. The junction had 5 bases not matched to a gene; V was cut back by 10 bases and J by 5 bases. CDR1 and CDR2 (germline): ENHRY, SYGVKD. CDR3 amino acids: CATAGAHNEQFF. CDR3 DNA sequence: TGTGCCACGGCGGGAGCCCACAATGAGCAGTTCTTC.

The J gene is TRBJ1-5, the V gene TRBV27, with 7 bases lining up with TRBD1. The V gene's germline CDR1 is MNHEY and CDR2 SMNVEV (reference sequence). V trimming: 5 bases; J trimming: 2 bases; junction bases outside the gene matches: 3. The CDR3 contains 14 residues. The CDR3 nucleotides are TGTGCCAGCAGTACAGGGGTGGGCAATCAGCCCCAGCATTTT. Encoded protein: CASSTGVGNQPQHF.

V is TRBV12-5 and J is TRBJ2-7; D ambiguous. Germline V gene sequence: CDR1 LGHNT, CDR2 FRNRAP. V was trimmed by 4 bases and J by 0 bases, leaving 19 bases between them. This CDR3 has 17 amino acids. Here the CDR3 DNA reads TGTGCTAGTGGTTCCTTTGCAATTGGTCGTCTCTCCTACGAGCAGTACTTC. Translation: CASGSFAIGRLSYEQYF. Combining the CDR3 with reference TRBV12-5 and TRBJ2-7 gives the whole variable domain DARVTQTPRHKVTEMGQEVTMRCQPILGHNTVFWYRQTMMQGLELLAYFRNRAPLDDSGMPKDRFSAEMPDATLATLKIQPSEPRDSAVYFCASGSFAIGRLSYEQYFGPGTRLTVT.

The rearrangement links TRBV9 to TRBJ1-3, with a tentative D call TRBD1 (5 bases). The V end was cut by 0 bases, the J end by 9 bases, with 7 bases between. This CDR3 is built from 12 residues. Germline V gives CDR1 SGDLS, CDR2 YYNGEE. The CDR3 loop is CASSVGGGTIYF. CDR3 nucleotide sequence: TGTGCCAGCAGCGTAGGGGGGGGCACCATATATTTT.

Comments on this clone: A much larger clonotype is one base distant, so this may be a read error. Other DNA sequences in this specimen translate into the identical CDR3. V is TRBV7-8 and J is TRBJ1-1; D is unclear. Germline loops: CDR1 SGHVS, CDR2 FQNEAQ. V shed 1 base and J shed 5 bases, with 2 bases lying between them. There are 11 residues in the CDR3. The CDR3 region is CASSLGTEAFF. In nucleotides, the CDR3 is TGTGCCAGCAGCTTAGGGACTGAAGCTTTCTTT.

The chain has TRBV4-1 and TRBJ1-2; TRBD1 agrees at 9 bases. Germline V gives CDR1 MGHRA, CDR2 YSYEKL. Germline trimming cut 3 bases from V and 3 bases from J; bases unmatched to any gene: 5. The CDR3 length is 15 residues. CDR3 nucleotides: TGCGCCAGCAGCCAGGCCGGGACAGGGTACTATGGCTACACCTTC. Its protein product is CASSQAGTGYYGYTF.

CDR3 coding DNA: TGTGCCAGTAGTATAAGACGGACATCGGACAATGAGCAGTTCTTC. It translates to CASSIRRTSDNEQFF. This rearrangement joins TRBV19 to TRBJ2-1, with TRBD1 as a possible D gene (5 bases). This CDR3 is built from 15 residues. The germline gives CDR1 LNHDA, CDR2 SQIVND (reference sequence). V was trimmed by 2 bases and J by 5 bases, leaving 13 bases between them.

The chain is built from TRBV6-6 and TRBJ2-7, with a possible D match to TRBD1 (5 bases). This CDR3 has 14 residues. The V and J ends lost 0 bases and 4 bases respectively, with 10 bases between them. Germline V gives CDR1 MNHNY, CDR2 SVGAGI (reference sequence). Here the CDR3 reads CASSYSTVGYEQYF. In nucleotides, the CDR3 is TGTGCCAGCAGTTACTCGACAGTTGGATACGAGCAGTACTTC.

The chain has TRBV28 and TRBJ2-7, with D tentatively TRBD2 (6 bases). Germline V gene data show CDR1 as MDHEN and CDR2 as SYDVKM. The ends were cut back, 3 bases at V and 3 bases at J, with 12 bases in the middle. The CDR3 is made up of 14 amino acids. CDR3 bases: TGTGCCAGCAGTTTCGGCGGGGAAGACTACGAGCAGTACTTC. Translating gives CASSFGGEDYEQYF.

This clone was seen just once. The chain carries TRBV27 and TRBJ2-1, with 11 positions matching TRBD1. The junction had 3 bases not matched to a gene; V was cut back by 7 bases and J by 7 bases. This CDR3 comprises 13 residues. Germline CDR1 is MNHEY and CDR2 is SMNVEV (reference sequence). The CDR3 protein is CASKGDRGNEQFF. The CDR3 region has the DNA TGTGCCAGCAAAGGGGACAGGGGGAATGAGCAGTTCTTC.

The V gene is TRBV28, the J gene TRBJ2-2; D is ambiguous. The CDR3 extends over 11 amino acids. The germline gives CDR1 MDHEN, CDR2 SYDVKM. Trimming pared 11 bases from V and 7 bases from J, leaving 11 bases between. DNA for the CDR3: TGTGCCGGATCCGACGGCGGGGAGCTGTTTTTT. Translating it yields CAGSDGGELFF.

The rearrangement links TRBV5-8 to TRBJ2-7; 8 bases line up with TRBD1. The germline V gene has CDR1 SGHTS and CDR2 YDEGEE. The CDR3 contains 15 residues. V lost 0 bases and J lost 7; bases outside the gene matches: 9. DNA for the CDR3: TGTGCCAGCAGCTTGGTTGGACAGGGAAATTTGGAGCAGTACTTC. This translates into CASSLVGQGNLEQYF.

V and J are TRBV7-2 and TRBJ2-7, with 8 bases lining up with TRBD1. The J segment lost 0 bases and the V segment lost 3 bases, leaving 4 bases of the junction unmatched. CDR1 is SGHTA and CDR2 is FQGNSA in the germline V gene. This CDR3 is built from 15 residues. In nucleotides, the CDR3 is TGTGCCAGCAGCTTTAGGGACAGGAGCTCCTACGAGCAGTACTTC. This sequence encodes CASSFRDRSSYEQYF.

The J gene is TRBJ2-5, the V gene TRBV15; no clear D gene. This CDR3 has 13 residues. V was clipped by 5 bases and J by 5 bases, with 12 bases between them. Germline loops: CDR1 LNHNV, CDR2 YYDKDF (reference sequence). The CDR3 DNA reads TGTGCCACCAGCCCTCCAATGATCGAGACCCAGTACTTC. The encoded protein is CATSPPMIETQYF.

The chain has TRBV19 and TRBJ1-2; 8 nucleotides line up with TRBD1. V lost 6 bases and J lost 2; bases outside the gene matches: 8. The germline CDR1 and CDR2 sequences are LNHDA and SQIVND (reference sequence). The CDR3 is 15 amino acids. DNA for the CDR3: TGTGCCAGTAGAAAGACCCGGACAGGGAACTATGGCTACACCTTC. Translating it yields CASRKTRTGNYGYTF.

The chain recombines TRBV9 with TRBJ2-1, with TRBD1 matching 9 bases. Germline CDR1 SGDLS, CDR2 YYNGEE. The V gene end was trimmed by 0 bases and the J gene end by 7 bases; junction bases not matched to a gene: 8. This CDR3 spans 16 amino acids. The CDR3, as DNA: TGTGCCAGCAGCGTAGGAGTAGAGGACAGGGGTAATGAGCAGTTCTTC. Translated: CASSVGVEDRGNEQFF.

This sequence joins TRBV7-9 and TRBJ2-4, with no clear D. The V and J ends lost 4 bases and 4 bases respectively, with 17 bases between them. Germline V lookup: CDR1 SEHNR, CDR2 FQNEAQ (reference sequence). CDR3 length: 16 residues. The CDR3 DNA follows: TGTGCCAGCAGCTATCCCGAGGCAACTCGAAAAAACATTCAGTACTTC. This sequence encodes CASSYPEATRKNIQYF.

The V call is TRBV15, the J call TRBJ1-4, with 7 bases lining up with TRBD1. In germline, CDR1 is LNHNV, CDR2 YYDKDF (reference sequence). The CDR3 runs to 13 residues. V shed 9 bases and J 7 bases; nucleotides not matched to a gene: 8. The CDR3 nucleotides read TGTGCCACGTTTGCCAGGGGGGCTGAAAAACTGTTTTTT. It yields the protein CATFARGAEKLFF.

The CDR3 nucleotides are TGTGCCAGCGTATTAGCGGGCGGCACAGATACGCAGTATTTT. It is translated as CASVLAGGTDTQYF. The J gene is TRBJ2-3, the V gene TRBV6-6; the match to TRBD2 covers 7 bases. With 8 bases clipped from V and 1 base from J, the junction kept 6 bases outside the gene matches. Germline CDR1 is MNHNY and CDR2 is SVGAGI (reference sequence). The CDR3 runs to 14 residues.

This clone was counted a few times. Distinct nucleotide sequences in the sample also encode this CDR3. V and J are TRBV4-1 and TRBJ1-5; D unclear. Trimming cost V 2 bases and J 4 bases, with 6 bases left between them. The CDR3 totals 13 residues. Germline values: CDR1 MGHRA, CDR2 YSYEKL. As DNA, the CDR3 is TGCGCCAGCAGCCAAAACAGTAATCAGCCCCAGCATTTT. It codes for CASSQNSNQPQHF.

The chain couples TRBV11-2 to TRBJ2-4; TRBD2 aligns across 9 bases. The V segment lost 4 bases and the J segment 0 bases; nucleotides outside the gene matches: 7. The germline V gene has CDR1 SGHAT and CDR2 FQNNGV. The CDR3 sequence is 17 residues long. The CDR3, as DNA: TGTGCCAGCAGCTGGGGCGCACTAGCGGGAGCCAAAAACATTCAGTACTTC. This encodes CASSWGALAGAKNIQYF.

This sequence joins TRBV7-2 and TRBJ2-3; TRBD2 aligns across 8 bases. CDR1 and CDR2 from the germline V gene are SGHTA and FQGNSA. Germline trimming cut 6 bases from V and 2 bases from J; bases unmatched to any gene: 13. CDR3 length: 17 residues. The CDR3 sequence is CASRSAGAKLLTDTQYF. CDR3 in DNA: TGTGCCAGCAGATCAGCGGGAGCTAAATTACTCACAGATACGCAGTATTTT.

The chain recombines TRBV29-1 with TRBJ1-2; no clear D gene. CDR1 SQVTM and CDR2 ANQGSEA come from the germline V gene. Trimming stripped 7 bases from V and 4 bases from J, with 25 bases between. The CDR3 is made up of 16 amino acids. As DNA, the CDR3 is TGCAGCGCCTCCCATCCGAGATCAGTAAATGTCTATGGCTACACCTTC. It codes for CSASHPRSVNVYGYTF.

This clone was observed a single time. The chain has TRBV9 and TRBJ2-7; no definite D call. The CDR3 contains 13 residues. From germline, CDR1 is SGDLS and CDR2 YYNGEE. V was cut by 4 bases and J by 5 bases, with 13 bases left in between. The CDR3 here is CASSPRLTNEQYF. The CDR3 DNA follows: TGTGCCAGCAGCCCTCGGTTGACCAACGAGCAGTACTTC.

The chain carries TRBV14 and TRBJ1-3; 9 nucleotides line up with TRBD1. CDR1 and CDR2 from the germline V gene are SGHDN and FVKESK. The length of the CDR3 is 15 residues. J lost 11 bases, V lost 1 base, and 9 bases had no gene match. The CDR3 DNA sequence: TGTGCCAGCAGCCAAGGGACCCGGACAGGGGATTCCATATATTTT. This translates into CASSQGTRTGDSIYF. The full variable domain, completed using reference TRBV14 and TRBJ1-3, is EAGVTQFPSHSVIEKGQTVTLRCDPISGHDNLYWYRRVMGKEIKFLLHFVKESKQDESGMPNNRFLAERTGGTYSTLKVQPAELEDSGVYFCASSQGTRTGDSIYFGEGSWLTVV.

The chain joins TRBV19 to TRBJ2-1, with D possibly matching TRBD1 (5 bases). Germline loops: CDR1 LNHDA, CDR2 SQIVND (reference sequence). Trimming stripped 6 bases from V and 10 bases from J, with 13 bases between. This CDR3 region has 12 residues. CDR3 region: CASRGAAREQFF. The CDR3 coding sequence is TGTGCCAGTAGAGGGGCAGCTAGAGAGCAGTTCTTC.